These T cell receptor beta chains were read from a single sample in a study of OX40 agonist ivuxolimab in advanced cancers. Only in-frame clones appear in the TCRdb table, and some are missing; sequencing was by immunoSEQ multiplex PCR. Of around 90,000 clones in the sample, about 87% were seen once. This specimen was CD4+ or CD8+ T cells sorted from blood, taken in a trial of the OX40 agonist ivuxolimab. The receptors stem from an adult with an advanced solid tumor such as melanoma, head and neck, liver or kidney cancer. Both conserved end residues are part of each CDR3. A D gene is named only where the DNA matches it firmly. Size is omitted from some rows. Given values are once, few, many or a class for expanded clones.

cdr3_aa	cdr3_nt	d_call	j_call	v_call	clone_size
CASSVAGEGYEQYF	TGTGCCAGCAGTGTAGCGGGTGAGGGCTACGAGCAGTACTTC	TRBD2	TRBJ2-7	TRBV6-1	.
CASSLARAAEETQYF	TGCGCCAGCAGCTTGGCCCGGGCAGCTGAAGAGACCCAGTACTTC	.	TRBJ2-5	TRBV5-1	.
CASSIQKNTEAFF	TGTGCCAGCAGTATACAGAAGAACACTGAAGCTTTCTTT	.	TRBJ1-1	TRBV7-9	.
CASSLEGNYGYTF	TGTGCCAGCAGCTTGGAGGGAAACTATGGCTACACCTTC	.	TRBJ1-2	TRBV5-5	.
CSVAPTGEDSPLHF	TGCAGCGTTGCCCCGACAGGGGAGGATTCACCCCTCCACTTT	TRBD1	TRBJ1-6	TRBV29-1	.
CASNQGGAAGQPQHF	TGTGCCAGCAACCAGGGGGGGGCGGCTGGTCAGCCCCAGCATTTT	TRBD1	TRBJ1-5	TRBV2	.
CASSERTARGNTIYF	TGTGCCAGCAGTGAACGGACAGCGCGAGGAAACACCATATATTTT	.	TRBJ1-3	TRBV2	.
CASSPTGHSEQFF	TGTGCCAGCAGCCCGACAGGGCATAGTGAGCAGTTCTTC	TRBD1	TRBJ2-1	TRBV5-6	.
CASSGGPGSNYGYTF	TGTGCCAGCAGCGGGGGCCCTGGGTCTAACTATGGCTACACCTTC	.	TRBJ1-2	TRBV9	.
CASSPRQDYEQYF	TGTGCCAGCTCCCCTAGACAGGATTACGAGCAGTACTTC	.	TRBJ2-7	TRBV18	.
CASSIRGGSTDTQYF	TGTGCCAGTAGTATCCGGGGCGGGAGCACAGATACGCAGTATTTT	.	TRBJ2-3	TRBV19	.
CASSNRAGKGTDTQYF	TGCGCCAGCAGCAATCGGGCAGGAAAAGGCACAGATACGCAGTATTTT	.	TRBJ2-3	TRBV5-1	.
CASSPGTSGSEQFF	TGTGCCAGCAGCCCCGGGACTAGCGGGAGTGAGCAGTTCTTC	TRBD2	TRBJ2-1	TRBV7-2	.
CASSPEVGEQFF	TGTGCCAGCAGCCCCGAGGTCGGTGAGCAGTTCTTC	.	TRBJ2-1	TRBV28	few
CASSLESSYEQYF	TGTGCCAGCAGCTTGGAGAGTTCCTACGAGCAGTACTTC	.	TRBJ2-7	TRBV5-4	.
CASSLFSSGNTIYF	TGTGCCAGCAGCTTGTTTAGCTCTGGAAACACCATATATTTT	.	TRBJ1-3	TRBV5-4	.
CASSHGQGEQPQHF	TGCGCCAGCAGCCACGGACAGGGGGAACAGCCCCAGCATTTT	TRBD1	TRBJ1-5	TRBV5-1	.
CASSTSWGVYGYTF	.	.	TRBJ1-2	TRBV6-5	.
CASSVATGLAGVGNEQFF	TGTGCCAGCAGCGTAGCTACAGGACTAGCGGGAGTTGGGAATGAGCAGTTCTTC	TRBD2	TRBJ2-1	TRBV9	.
CASSRAQALDTFF	TGTGCCAGCAGCCGAGCACAGGCCCTCGATACTTTCTTT	.	TRBJ1-1	TRBV13	.
CASTELAGVGNEQFF	TGTGCCAGCACCGAACTAGCGGGAGTGGGAAATGAGCAGTTCTTC	TRBD2	TRBJ2-1	TRBV6-4	.
CASSSPRGRGRGEAFF	TGTGCCAGCAGTTCCCCTAGGGGAAGGGGGCGAGGTGAAGCTTTCTTT	TRBD1	TRBJ1-1	TRBV28	.
CASSVDARSENLHF	TGTGCCAGCAGCGTAGACGCGCGCAGCGAGAATCTCCACTTT	.	TRBJ1-6	TRBV9	.
CASSPTREGYNEQFF	TGTGCCAGTAGTCCCACCAGGGAAGGGTACAATGAGCAGTTCTTC	.	TRBJ2-1	TRBV19	.
CASSESGTKGEAFF	TGCGCCAGCAGTGAATCCGGGACAAAGGGTGAAGCTTTCTTT	.	TRBJ1-1	TRBV10-1	.
CASSTGTAVAKLFF	TGTGCCAGCAGTACCGGGACAGCCGTGGCAAAACTGTTTTTT	TRBD1	TRBJ1-4	TRBV6-5	.
CASETDPRSEAFF	TGTGCCAGCGAAACCGACCCGAGATCTGAAGCTTTCTTT	.	TRBJ1-1	TRBV6-1	.
CASSAVIGPGVGDTQYF	TGTGCCAGCAGCGCAGTCATTGGGCCAGGGGTTGGAGATACGCAGTATTTT	.	TRBJ2-3	TRBV28	.
CASSVEAVQGRMNTEAFF	TGTGCCAGCAGCGTAGAAGCCGTACAGGGCCGGATGAACACTGAAGCTTTCTTT	.	TRBJ1-1	TRBV9	.
CASSLQPGQAKQPQHF	TGTGCCAGCAGCCTGCAACCGGGACAGGCTAAGCAGCCCCAGCATTTT	TRBD1	TRBJ1-5	TRBV7-2	.
CASTSYNEQFF	TGTGCCAGCACATCCTACAATGAGCAGTTCTTC	.	TRBJ2-1	TRBV2	.
CASSSDEWDYGYTF	TGCGCCAGCAGCTCGGACGAATGGGATTATGGCTACACCTTC	.	TRBJ1-2	TRBV5-1	.
CASSPGQGNNQPQHF	TGTGCCAGCAGCCCAGGACAGGGGAACAATCAGCCCCAGCATTTT	TRBD1	TRBJ1-5	TRBV11-2	.
CASSLQGRGTEAFF	TGTGCCAGCAGCTTACAGGGACGGGGCACTGAAGCTTTCTTT	.	TRBJ1-1	TRBV11-3	.
CASSRDRGNTEAFF	TGCGCCAGCAGCAGGGACAGGGGAAACACTGAAGCTTTCTTT	TRBD1	TRBJ1-1	TRBV10-1	once
CASSLVTGEGAGSIQYF	TGTGCCAGCAGCTTAGTTACAGGGGAGGGCGCGGGTAGCATTCAGTACTTC	.	TRBJ2-4	TRBV7-9	.
CASSWWNTEAFF	TGTGCCAGTAGTTGGTGGAACACTGAAGCTTTCTTT	.	TRBJ1-1	TRBV19	.
CSVGQHTGELFF	TGCAGCGTGGGACAGCACACCGGGGAGCTGTTTTTT	TRBD1	TRBJ2-2	TRBV29-1	.
CAWSPKETQYF	TGTGCCTGGAGTCCCAAAGAGACCCAGTACTTC	.	TRBJ2-5	TRBV30	.
CASSLRSSGNTIYF	TGTGCCAGCAGCTTACGCAGTTCTGGAAACACCATATATTTT	.	TRBJ1-3	TRBV7-2	.
CASSSQDISNQPQHF	TGTGCCAGCAGCTCTCAGGATATTAGCAATCAGCCCCAGCATTTT	.	TRBJ1-5	TRBV7-8	.
CASTRAGRTGELFF	TGTGCCAGCACAAGGGCAGGGAGGACCGGGGAGCTGTTTTTT	.	TRBJ2-2	TRBV27	.
CASSEGVVTIKNIQYF	TGTGCCAGCAGTGAAGGGGTAGTAACCATTAAAAACATTCAGTACTTC	.	TRBJ2-4	TRBV2	.
CATSSRDRGDYGYTF	TGTGCCACCAGCAGCCGGGACAGGGGCGACTATGGCTACACCTTC	TRBD1	TRBJ1-2	TRBV15	.
CASNDPGTNNQPQHF	TGCGCCAGCAATGATCCCGGGACAAATAATCAGCCCCAGCATTTT	.	TRBJ1-5	TRBV10-1	.
CASSFMGQTYEQYF	TGTGCCAGCAGCTTTATGGGACAGACCTACGAGCAGTACTTC	TRBD1	TRBJ2-7	TRBV5-6	.
CSVVARRETQYF	TGCAGCGTTGTAGCCCGGAGAGAGACCCAGTACTTC	.	TRBJ2-5	TRBV29-1	.
CASSGTLYNEQFF	TGTGCCAGTAGTGGGACTTTATACAATGAGCAGTTCTTC	.	TRBJ2-1	TRBV19	.
CASSPDGYRTIKFADTQYF	TGTGCCAGCTCACCGGACGGATACCGAACAATAAAATTCGCAGATACGCAGTATTTT	.	TRBJ2-3	TRBV18	.
CASSPIFTSSYNEQFF	TGTGCCAGCAGCCCCATCTTCACGAGCTCCTACAATGAGCAGTTCTTC	.	TRBJ2-1	TRBV7-8	.
CAWSRGLNTEAFF	TGTGCCTGGAGTAGGGGTCTGAACACTGAAGCTTTCTTT	.	TRBJ1-1	TRBV30	.
CASSLGGSNYGYTF	TGCGCCAGCAGCTTGGGAGGGTCTAACTATGGCTACACCTTC	.	TRBJ1-2	TRBV5-1	.
CASSQDGSTPANEQFF	TGTGCCAGCAGCCAAGATGGTAGCACCCCCGCGAATGAGCAGTTCTTC	.	TRBJ2-1	TRBV4-2	.